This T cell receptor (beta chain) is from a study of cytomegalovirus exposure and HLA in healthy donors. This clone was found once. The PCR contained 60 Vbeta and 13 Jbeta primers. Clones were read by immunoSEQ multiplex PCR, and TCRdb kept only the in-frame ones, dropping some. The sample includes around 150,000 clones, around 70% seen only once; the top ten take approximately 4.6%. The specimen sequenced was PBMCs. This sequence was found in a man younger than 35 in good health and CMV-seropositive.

The CDR3: CASSFGTAINTQPQHF. Here the CDR3 DNA reads TGTGCCAGCAGTTTTGGGACAGCCATAAACACTCAGCCCCAGCATTTT. The chain has TRBV28 and TRBJ1-5; 7 bases are shared with TRBD1. The CDR3 spans 16 residues. CDR1 and CDR2 (germline): MDHEN, SYDVKM. J was trimmed by 6 bases and V by 3 bases; bases with no gene match: 11.